Below are 7 T cell receptor beta chains sequenced from a single sample in a study of blood T cells in healthy people across ages (dated by TCRdb to the mid-2010s). Receptor libraries were prepared by 5' RACE. TCRdb shows the sequencer as Illumina HiSeq 2500. A second roughly 6 to 12 cycle PCR used a sample-barcoded 5' primer and a J-beta primer mix. Using fastp trimming at Q25 and MiXCR clonotype assembly, TCRdb reanalyzed the public sequencing data and kept in-frame beta chains. Identical CDR3 proteins give one entry, which carries the most common genes and DNA. The sample table records more than 700,000 distinct CDR3 sequences; about 47% of these occur just once. The top ten hold around a sixth of the sample. Sequencing was carried out using blood. The receptors originated from a man older than 75 in good health.

The chain joins TRBV5-1 to TRBJ2-7; 11 positions agree with TRBD2. The CDR3 has 17 amino acids. V lost 7 bases and J lost 0; bases outside the gene matches: 12. Germline CDR1 and CDR2: SGHRS and YFSETQ. CDR3 sequence reads: CASPTGTSGLSSYEQYF. The CDR3 DNA reads as TGCGCCAGCCCTACCGGGACTAGCGGTTTGAGCTCCTACGAGCAGTACTTC.

The chain has TRBV20-1 and TRBJ2-5; 7 bases are a match to TRBD2. There are 13 residues in the CDR3. The J segment lost 11 bases and the V segment lost 6 bases, leaving 15 bases of the junction unmatched. Per the germline V gene, CDR1 is DFQATT and CDR2 is SNEGSKA (reference sequence). The DNA for the CDR3 is TGCAGTGCGAAAGAGGGAGGGCCACAGGAGCAGTACTTC. As protein: CSAKEGGPQEQYF.

The chain couples TRBV7-2 to TRBJ2-2; possibly TRBD1 or TRBD2 for D (6 bases each). Trimming shortened V by 3 bases and J by 4 bases, and 12 bases separated the two germline ends. The CDR3 contains 15 residues. Germline lookup yields CDR1 SGHTA and CDR2 FQGNSA. In nucleotides, the CDR3 is TGTGCCAGCAGCTTGAAACAGGGAGGCACCGGGGAGCTGTTTTTT. This gives the protein CASSLKQGGTGELFF.

V and J are TRBV3-1 and TRBJ2-2; TRBD2 agrees at 11 bases. Germline trimming cut 9 bases from V and 1 base from J; bases unmatched to any gene: 1. Germline V lookup: CDR1 LGHDT, CDR2 YNNKEL (reference sequence). This CDR3 has 14 residues. In DNA, the CDR3 is TGTGCCAGTGGACTAGCGGGGAACACCGGGGAGCTGTTTTTT. Protein sequence: CASGLAGNTGELFF.

The chain carries TRBV7-2 and TRBJ2-7; no clear D. Trimming left V 1 base short and J 2 bases short, with 12 bases between. The CDR3 covers 15 residues. CDR1 is SGHTA, CDR2 FQGNSA, per germline. The CDR3 reads CASSLEPHSTYEQYF. CDR3 DNA sequence: TGTGCCAGCAGCTTAGAACCCCATTCCACCTACGAGCAGTACTTC.

The chain combines TRBV7-2 with TRBJ1-2; D is possibly TRBD1 (6 bases). The V end lost 0 bases, the J end lost 4 bases, and 9 bases lay between the germline ends. CDR3 length: 14 amino acids. The germline V gene encodes CDR1 SGHTA and CDR2 FQGNSA. The CDR3 region is CASSLAGQSYGYTF. The CDR3 nucleotides read TGTGCCAGCAGCTTAGCGGGACAATCCTATGGCTACACCTTC.

The chain couples TRBV4-1 to TRBJ2-7; the D call may be TRBD1 or TRBD2 (5 bases each). V was pared by 7 bases and J by 3 bases, with 16 bases between. CDR3 length: 14 amino acids. Germline CDR1 and CDR2: MGHRA and YSYEKL. CDR3 sequence reads: CASNAPGRSYEQYF. The CDR3 nucleotides are TGCGCCAGCAACGCACCGGGACGGAGCTACGAGCAGTACTTC.